This T cell receptor beta chain was documented in a study of OX40 agonist ivuxolimab in advanced cancers. Whole-study context: Ivuxolimab was administered intravenously to patients at 0.01 to 10 mg/kg every 2 weeks.

Whole-study results and caveats: Low normalized clonal expansion also occurred in some nonresponding patients.

Sequencing was performed with immunoSEQ multiplex PCR; in TCRdb, only in-frame clones are kept and a portion is missing. The sample shows about 35,000 clones, about four fifths of them seen only once. Per germline, CDR1 MNHNY and CDR2 SVGAGI (reference sequence). The V segment lost 5 bases and the J segment 7 bases; nucleotides outside the gene matches: 9. This CDR3 spans 15 amino acids. A word on this clone: The target antigen is unknown.

No patient had autoimmune disease or received systemic immunosuppression. Sample: CD4+ or CD8+ T cells sorted from blood, taken in a trial of the OX40 agonist ivuxolimab. The chain joins TRBV6-6 to TRBJ1-5; 9 nucleotides match TRBD1. This sequence originates from an adult with an advanced solid tumor such as melanoma, head and neck, liver or kidney cancer. CDR3 region: CASSRRDRESQPQHF. CDR3 DNA sequence: TGTGCCAGCAGTCGAAGGGACAGGGAGTCCCAGCCCCAGCATTTT.